A selection of T cell receptor beta chains follows, all from one sample in a study of cytomegalovirus exposure and HLA in healthy donors. Generated by immunoSEQ multiplex PCR, the TCRdb table keeps only in-frame clones and is missing some. Seen here are 100,000 to 150,000 clones, about 73% observed once, and the top ten hold roughly 2.1%. Sequencing was carried out using PBMCs. These TCRs come from a woman in her thirties or forties in good health and CMV-seropositive. The CDR3 runs from the conserved cysteine through the conserved F or W. A D gene is named only where the DNA matches it firmly. Size is stated for part of the rows, as once, few or many counts, or as a class when the clone is expanded.

TRBD2,TRBV7-3,-,TRBJ2-1,TGTGCCAGCAGCTCAGTAGCGGGAGGGAGCAATGAGCAGTTCTTC,CASSSVAGGSNEQFF
-,TRBV30,-,TRBJ1-4,TGTGCCTGGAGTCTACCTCAGGGGCCAACTAATGAAAAACTGTTTTTT,CAWSLPQGPTNEKLFF
TRBD2,TRBV4-1,few,TRBJ2-5,TGCGCCAGCGCGCAAACCGGGACTAGCGGGATGCAAGAGACCCAGTACTTC,CASAQTGTSGMQETQYF
-,TRBV11-2,-,TRBJ1-3,TGTGCCAGCAGCTTAGTGGGCCGAACAGCCTCTGGAAACACCATATATTTT,CASSLVGRTASGNTIYF
-,TRBV10-2,few,TRBJ2-5,TGCGCCAGCAGTGGGACTTCCCAAGAGACCCAGTACTTC,CASSGTSQETQYF
-,TRBV21-1,-,TRBJ1-1,TGTGCCAGCAGCAACCCTGGGACAGGGGGCCTCATGAACACTGAAGCTTTCTTT,CASSNPGTGGLMNTEAFF
TRBD2,TRBV29-1,-,TRBJ2-3,TGCAGCGTCTCTAGCGGGAGGGGGTCAGATACGCAGTATTTT,CSVSSGRGSDTQYF
-,TRBV9,once,TRBJ1-1,TGTGCCAGCAGCGTAGGGTGGGGGGGGAGAACCAACTCCTATCGGAACACTGAAGCTTTCTTT,CASSVGWGGRTNSYRNTEAFF
-,TRBV14,-,TRBJ2-2,TGTGCCAGCAGCCAAGAAAGGACAGTCGGGCGGGCCGGGGAGCTGTTTTTT,CASSQERTVGRAGELFF
-,TRBV28,few,TRBJ2-7,TGTGCCAGCAGTCCAAACTCCTACGAGCAGTACTTC,CASSPNSYEQYF
TRBD2,TRBV4-1,-,TRBJ2-1,TGCGCCAGCAGCCAGACTAGCGGGAGGACTCTCTACAATGAGCAGTTCTTC,CASSQTSGRTLYNEQFF
-,TRBV5-4,few,TRBJ2-6,TGTGCCAGCAGCCCACGGAGTAGGGCCAACGTCCTGACTTTC,CASSPRSRANVLTF
-,TRBV6-5,-,TRBJ1-1,TGTGCCAGCAGTTACTCGGACCCGGGACACTCTCGTGAAGCTTTCTTT,CASSYSDPGHSREAFF
-,TRBV18,-,TRBJ1-2,TGTGCCAGCTCACCGCGCGGGGTGGAGGGCTACACCTTC,CASSPRGVEGYTF
-,TRBV15,-,TRBJ2-2,TGTGCCACCAGCAGAGCAGTGGCAGGAGGACCCGGGGAGCTGTTTTTT,CATSRAVAGGPGELFF
TRBD1,TRBV7-2,-,TRBJ1-4,TGTGCCAGCAGCTTAGTGGGACAGACTAATGAAAAACTGTTTTTT,CASSLVGQTNEKLFF
TRBD2,TRBV6-5,-,TRBJ2-1,TGTGCCAGCAGTTACATTAGCGGGGGGGCCCATGAGCAGTTCTTC,CASSYISGGAHEQFF
TRBD1,TRBV15,-,TRBJ1-4,TGTGCCACCAGCAGGCACAGGGGTTCCTATGAAAAACTGTTTTTT,CATSRHRGSYEKLFF
-,TRBV19,-,TRBJ1-5,TGTGCCAGTAGTATCAGGGAGGCGTTTCGGATGAGCTATCAGCCCCAGCATTTT,CASSIREAFRMSYQPQHF
TRBD1,TRBV28,-,TRBJ1-2,TGTGCCAGCGGGACAGGGAGAGGAACAGGCTATGGCTACACCTTC,CASGTGRGTGYGYTF
-,TRBV2,-,TRBJ1-1,TGTGCCAGTCAGGGGAACACTGAAGCTTTCTTT,CASQGNTEAFF
TRBD1,TRBV7-3,-,TRBJ2-2,TGTGCCAGCAGCCCCGGGACAGCGAACACCGGGGAGCTGTTTTTT,CASSPGTANTGELFF
TRBD1,TRBV4-1,-,TRBJ2-7,TGCGCCAGCAGCCTCCACCCCCCCGGGACAGTAGTCGGAGAGCAGTACTTC,CASSLHPPGTVVGEQYF
TRBD2,TRBV5-8,few,TRBJ2-1,TGTGCCAGCAGCTTACGAGCGGGAGCTACCTACAATGAGCAGTTCTTC,CASSLRAGATYNEQFF
-,TRBV2,-,TRBJ2-7,TGTGCCAGCACTATAACTACCGGGGGGCTTAGCGAGCAGTACTTC,CASTITTGGLSEQYF
TRBD2,TRBV15,-,TRBJ2-7,TGTGCTACCAGCAGAGAGAGGGCGGGAGGGTCCTACGAGCAGTACTTC,CATSRERAGGSYEQYF
TRBD2,TRBV19,once,TRBJ2-7,TGTGCCAGTAGTAGAGGACTAGCGGCGAGCTCCTACGAGCAGTACTTC,CASSRGLAASSYEQYF
-,TRBV30,-,TRBJ1-1,TGTGCCTGGAACGAGGGACTACTTGAAGCTTTCTTT,CAWNEGLLEAFF
TRBD1,TRBV18,-,TRBJ1-6,TGTGCCAGCTCACCTGGGACAGGGGGTAATTCACCCCTCCACTTT,CASSPGTGGNSPLHF
-,TRBV5-1,-,TRBJ2-2,TGCGCCAGCAGCTTTTTCAGTTCGAACACCGGGGAGCTGTTTTTT,CASSFFSSNTGELFF
TRBD1,TRBV7-8,-,TRBJ1-1,TGTGCCAGCAGCTTCGAGGGGGCGATGAACACTGAAGCTTTCTTT,CASSFEGAMNTEAFF
TRBD1,TRBV30,-,TRBJ2-7,TGTGCCTGGAGTGTGTGGACAGGAACCTACGAGCAGTACTTC,CAWSVWTGTYEQYF
TRBD1,TRBV7-2,-,TRBJ2-1,TGTGCCAGCAGCTTATACCCGGGACAGGGAACCTACAATGAGCAGTTCTTC,CASSLYPGQGTYNEQFF
-,TRBV28,-,TRBJ2-7,TGTGCCAGCAGTTTAATCCGTATAGAGCAGTACTTC,CASSLIRIEQYF
-,TRBV29-1,-,TRBJ2-1,TGCAGCCTGCGGCGTACCTACAATGAGCAGTTCTTC,CSLRRTYNEQFF
-,TRBV5-6,-,TRBJ2-1,TGTGCCAGCAGCTTGTCCCCAGGGGGGAACTCCTACAATGAGCAGTTCTTC,CASSLSPGGNSYNEQFF
-,TRBV10-1,-,TRBJ1-1,TGCGCCAGCAGATCCGACAGGCACCACACTGAAGCTTTCTTT,CASRSDRHHTEAFF
TRBD1,TRBV19,-,TRBJ1-1,TGTGCCAGTACCCCGGACAGGGGGCTCTCCTCTGAAGCTTTCTTT,CASTPDRGLSSEAFF
TRBD1,TRBV7-2,-,TRBJ2-1,TGTGCCAGCACCGGACAGGGGGCCTACAATGAGCAGTTCTTC,CASTGQGAYNEQFF
-,TRBV10-3,-,TRBJ1-2,TGTGCCATTGGGGAAGGCTCGGGAGACTATGGCTACACCTTC,CAIGEGSGDYGYTF
-,TRBV4-1,-,TRBJ1-1,TGCGCCAGCAGCCAAAACAGGCCAGTGAACACTGAAGCTTTCTTT,CASSQNRPVNTEAFF
-,TRBV18,-,TRBJ2-5,TGTGCCAGCTCACCAGACAGGTGGGAGACCCAGTACTTC,CASSPDRWETQYF
-,TRBV28,few,TRBJ2-2,TGTGCCAGCAGTTTATTGCGGGTAGGGCCAGGGAACACCGGGGAGCTGTTTTTT,CASSLLRVGPGNTGELFF